This TCR beta chain is drawn from a study of beta chain features in type 1 diabetes. The collection from each donor was one heparinised blood draw averaging roughly 0.11 L. The authors sorted CD4+ naive, central memory, regulatory and stem cell-like memory cells via CD45RO/CCR7/CD25/CD127/CD95/CD27. The study reverse transcribed the entire isolated RNA, so it sequenced expressed TCRB transcripts. TCRdb's copy holds only in-frame clones and misses some; the assay was immunoSEQ multiplex PCR. The table records 15,000 to 20,000 clones, 45% to 55% of them present only once. The CDR3 loop spans 13 amino acids. V gave up 4 bases and J gave up 6 bases; unmatched junction bases: 7. Germline V lookup: CDR1 SGHNT, CDR2 YYREEE (reference sequence). This clone was seen a few times.

V usage is TRBV5-4 and J usage is TRBJ2-7; 7 nucleotides match TRBD1. The material sequenced was stem cell memory CD4+ T cells from blood. This TCR was sampled from a woman aged 18-29 years in good health. Here the CDR3 DNA reads TGTGCCAGCAGCATGACGACAGGGCCCGAGCAGTACTTC. Its protein product is CASSMTTGPEQYF.